These T cell receptor beta chains were read from a single sample in a study of blood T cell repertoires in COVID-19. This table comes from immunoSEQ multiplex PCR, and its TCRdb copy is limited to in-frame clones, with some not included. Of some 200,000 clones listed, 80% were seen once; the top ten hold approximately 7.4%. Sequencing was done on a sample of PBMCs or T cells enriched from blood (not recorded which). These TCRs come from a woman in her thirties or forties with acute COVID-19. The CDR3 runs from the conserved cysteine through the conserved F or W. D genes are given only for firm matches. Clone size is given for some rows only: seen once, a few or many times, or a class if the clone is expanded.

abundance,v_gene,d_gene,j_gene,CDR3nt,CDR3aa
.,TRBV5-4,TRBD1,TRBJ1-6,TGTGCCAGCAGCTCCCGGACAGGCACGGCCGTCTCACCCCTCCACTTT,CASSSRTGTAVSPLHF
.,TRBV5-1,.,TRBJ2-3,TGCGCCAGCAGCTTACTAACCATAACAGGGTATGGGAGCGATACGCAGTATTTT,CASSLLTITGYGSDTQYF
.,TRBV3-1/TRBV3-2,.,TRBJ1-4,TGTGCCAGCAGCCAATCGCCTAGACGCAGTTATAATGAAAAACTGTTTTTT,CASSQSPRRSYNEKLFF
.,TRBV5-1,TRBD2,TRBJ2-2,TGCGCCAGCAGCTTGTCGAGCGGGAGGGGCACCGGGGAGCTGTTTTTT,CASSLSSGRGTGELFF
.,TRBV14,.,TRBJ2-7,TGTGCCAGCAGCAGAGCGGCCAGCTCCTACGAGCAGTACTTC,CASSRAASSYEQYF
.,TRBV5-5,.,TRBJ1-5,TGTGCCAGCAGCCCCACGGGGGATCAGCCCCAGCATTTT,CASSPTGDQPQHF
few,TRBV5-4,.,TRBJ1-2,TGTGCCAGCAGCTTGGCGGTGGGCTCTAACTATGGCTACACCTTC,CASSLAVGSNYGYTF
.,TRBV19,.,TRBJ2-5,TGTGCCAGTAATCCGGGGGGCTTCCAAGAGACCCAGTACTTC,CASNPGGFQETQYF
.,TRBV29-1,TRBD1,TRBJ1-2,TGCAGCTCCGGACAGGGGGCTAACTATGGCTACACCTTC,CSSGQGANYGYTF
.,TRBV4-3,.,TRBJ2-5,TGCGCCAGCAGCCCAGGCGCACGGGGAACTGGGGAGACCCAGTACTTC,CASSPGARGTGETQYF
.,TRBV4-1,.,TRBJ1-4,TGCGCCAGCAGCCTAGGGGGGGGTGAAAAACTGTTTTTT,CASSLGGGEKLFF
.,TRBV19,TRBD1,TRBJ2-2,TGTGCCAGTAACCCCGGGACAGGGGTCACCGGGGAGCTGTTTTTT,CASNPGTGVTGELFF
.,TRBV7-3,TRBD1,TRBJ1-1,TGTGCCAGCAGCTCAGGACAGGTCCGTTTATGGAACACTGAAGCTTTCTTT,CASSSGQVRLWNTEAFF
few,TRBV18,TRBD1,TRBJ1-5,TGTGCCAGCTCAAAAGACAGGGCTCTTACGCCCCAGCATTTT,CASSKDRALTPQHF
.,TRBV7-9,TRBD1,TRBJ1-2,TGTGCCAGCAGCAAGGGCGGGACAGGGTCTTCCTTGGGTGGCTACACCTTC,CASSKGGTGSSLGGYTF
.,TRBV29-1,.,TRBJ1-1,TGCAGCGTTGGAACCGGGATCGAGGCTTTCTTT,CSVGTGIEAFF
.,TRBV27,TRBD2,TRBJ2-7,TGTGCCAGCAGCTTAGCGGGCCTATCCTACGAGCAGTACTTC,CASSLAGLSYEQYF
.,TRBV6-2/TRBV6-3,.,TRBJ2-5,TGTGCCAGCAGTTTACGCGGAGAAGAGACCCAGTACTTC,CASSLRGEETQYF
.,TRBV18,.,TRBJ2-7,TGTGCCAGCTCACCACCACAGGGCCCCTACGAGCAGTACTTC,CASSPPQGPYEQYF
.,TRBV5-1,.,TRBJ2-7,TGCGCCAGCAGCTCAACAGGGTTTTCCTACGAGCAGTACTTC,CASSSTGFSYEQYF
.,TRBV2,.,TRBJ2-5,TGTGCCAGCAGGGAAAGGACAGCCAAAGAGACCCAGTACTTC,CASRERTAKETQYF
once,TRBV19,TRBD2,TRBJ2-2,TGTGCCAGTAGTATGGGAGGGGATAACGGGGAGCTGTTTTTT,CASSMGGDNGELFF
.,TRBV19,TRBD1,TRBJ1-5,TGTGCCAGTAGTGGTGGGACAGATGGTAGCGGTGGCAATCAGCCCCAGCATTTT,CASSGGTDGSGGNQPQHF
.,TRBV9,TRBD2,TRBJ2-3,TGTGCCAGCAGCGGAGCCGGCGCGGGAGTAACAGATACGCAGTATTTT,CASSGAGAGVTDTQYF
.,TRBV15,TRBD1,TRBJ1-6,TGTGCCACCAGCAGCCGGGACAGCTATAATTCACCCCTCCACTTT,CATSSRDSYNSPLHF
.,TRBV6-5,.,TRBJ1-2,TGTGCCAGCGCCGAAGGCGGGGGGTCGGTTGGCTACACCTTC,CASAEGGGSVGYTF
.,TRBV5-1,TRBD2,TRBJ2-2,TGCGCCAGCAGCTGGGGGACTAGCGGTCCCACCGGGGAGCTGTTTTTT,CASSWGTSGPTGELFF
once,TRBV9,.,TRBJ1-2,TGTGCCAGCAGTCAAACCAGGGTCGGCTATGGCTACACCTTC,CASSQTRVGYGYTF
.,TRBV7-2,.,TRBJ1-1,TGTGCCAGCAGCCCTGATCCCCAGGAGAACACTGAAGCTTTCTTT,CASSPDPQENTEAFF
.,TRBV19,.,TRBJ2-5,TGTGCCAGTAGTATACGAGCCTTCGGTCCGGGAGAGACCCAGTACTTC,CASSIRAFGPGETQYF
few,TRBV11-1,.,TRBJ1-1,TGTGCCAGCAGCTTCTTTGGGGGCAAGAACACTGAAGCTTTCTTT,CASSFFGGKNTEAFF
.,TRBV19,TRBD2,TRBJ2-2,TGTGCCAGTAGTCCGGGGGGGACTAGCGGGAGGGCCAAGGGCACCGGGGAGCTGTTTTTT,CASSPGGTSGRAKGTGELFF
.,TRBV5-5,.,TRBJ2-1,TGTGCCAGCAGGCAAATAACTAGGTCTGAGCAGTTCTTC,CASRQITRSEQFF
.,TRBV27,.,TRBJ1-6,TGTGCCAGCAGTTTAACTTCCTATCCAGGCTATTCACCCCTCCACTTT,CASSLTSYPGYSPLHF
.,TRBV9,TRBD1,TRBJ2-6,TGTGCCAGCAACACCGTGACAGGGGTCCTGACTTTC,CASNTVTGVLTF
.,TRBV11-3,TRBD2,TRBJ2-1,TGTGCCAGCAGCGCCGGGGGGGCTAATGAGCAGTTCTTC,CASSAGGANEQFF
.,TRBV6-2/TRBV6-3,TRBD1,TRBJ1-6,TGTGCCAGCAGTGTACAGGGGGGACATAATTCACCCCTCCACTTT,CASSVQGGHNSPLHF
.,TRBV5-6,TRBD1,TRBJ2-5,TGTGCCAGCAGCCTGGGACAGCTTTTGGAGACCCAGTACTTC,CASSLGQLLETQYF
.,TRBV10-3,TRBD2,TRBJ2-7,TGTGCCATCATGGCGGGGGGTTACTACGAGCAGTACTTC,CAIMAGGYYEQYF
.,TRBV11-1,.,TRBJ2-4,TGTGCCAGCAGCGCAGGGATGGCCAAAAACATTCAGTACTTC,CASSAGMAKNIQYF
few,TRBV10-3,TRBD1,TRBJ2-2,TGTGCCATCCGGACAGGGGGGAACACCGGGGAGCTGTTTTTT,CAIRTGGNTGELFF
.,TRBV5-1,TRBD1,TRBJ2-7,TGCGCCAGCAGCTCGGGGACAGCCCCTCAAGAGCAGTACTTC,CASSSGTAPQEQYF
.,TRBV30,.,TRBJ1-1,TGTGCAGCGGCGGGGGATGGGAGTGAAGCTTTCTTT,CAAAGDGSEAFF
.,TRBV3-1/TRBV3-2,TRBD2,TRBJ2-7,TGTGCCAGCAGCCCGACTGCGGGAGGGCCGGTCGAGCAGTACTTC,CASSPTAGGPVEQYF
.,TRBV13,TRBD1,TRBJ2-2,TGTGCCAGCAGCTTCCGGGACAGTAACACCGGGGAGCTGTTTTTT,CASSFRDSNTGELFF
.,TRBV7-6,.,TRBJ2-3,TGTGCCAGCAGCGTCAACAGGGGCACAGATACGCAGTATTTT,CASSVNRGTDTQYF
.,TRBV19,.,TRBJ1-2,TGTGCCAGTAGTAACCGGAGACAGAACTATGGCTACACCTTC,CASSNRRQNYGYTF
once,TRBV19,.,TRBJ2-3,TGTGCCAGTAGTAGCGCAGATACGCAGTATTTT,CASSSADTQYF
.,TRBV18,TRBD1,TRBJ2-7,TGTGCCAGCTCCCCCGGACAGGCACGATACGAGCAGTACTTC,CASSPGQARYEQYF
once,TRBV27,.,TRBJ2-2,TGTGCCAGCAGTTTCACAGGGATCACCGGGGAGCTGTTTTTT,CASSFTGITGELFF
.,TRBV5-4,.,TRBJ2-7,TGTGCCAGCAGCTTGGCTTCTGGGTCTAACCGACTTAAACCCTACGAGCAGTACTTC,CASSLASGSNRLKPYEQYF
.,TRBV24-1,.,TRBJ1-5,TGTGCCACCAGTGATTGGGCAGGCGATCAGCCCCAGCATTTT,CATSDWAGDQPQHF
.,TRBV9,TRBD2,TRBJ2-1,TGTGCCAGCAGCGTAGCTAAGCTAGCGGGAGACAATGAGCAGTTCTTC,CASSVAKLAGDNEQFF
.,TRBV3-1/TRBV3-2,TRBD1,TRBJ1-2,TGTGCCAGCAGCCCCGGGACAGGGGGCTCTTTGGGCTTTGGCTACACCTTC,CASSPGTGGSLGFGYTF
few,TRBV21-1,.,TRBJ1-2,TGTGCCAGCAGCAAAAGCGGGACAGGGGGAGCTAACTATGGCTACACCTTC,CASSKSGTGGANYGYTF
.,TRBV9,.,TRBJ2-1,TGTGCCAGCAGCGCAACAGGGTGGACCTACAATGAGCAGTTCTTC,CASSATGWTYNEQFF
.,TRBV19,TRBD1,TRBJ2-3,TGTGCCAGTAGTATAGGTAGGACAGGGACAGATACGCAGTATTTT,CASSIGRTGTDTQYF
.,TRBV29-1,TRBD2,TRBJ2-5,TGCAGCGTTGGCGGGACTAGCGGGACCCAAGAGACCCAGTACTTC,CSVGGTSGTQETQYF
.,TRBV2,TRBD2,TRBJ2-5,TGTGCCAGCCTAGCGGGAGGTGTCGAGACCCAGTACTTC,CASLAGGVETQYF
.,TRBV11-2,.,TRBJ2-6,TGTGCCAGCAGCTTGAACTTCAAATCGGGGGCCAACGTCCTGACTTTC,CASSLNFKSGANVLTF